In this sample, the clone carrying this TCR beta chain turned up many times. The antigen remains undetermined. Genomic DNA, serving as template, underwent TCR beta VDJ and CDR3 profiling. TCRdb reprocessed the reads via MiXCR and lists one record per CDR3 protein. The repertoire holds about 160,000 distinct CDR3 sequences, with 47% as singletons. These data belong to a study of CD8+CD57+ T cells in acquired aplastic anemia. Study at large: Sorted CD4+ and CD8+ cells gave an average of 3.2 ug of DNA. Findings of the study overall: Patients had around 28 CD8+ CDR3 sequences in common with controls (the shared set). The CD8+ Simpson's diversity of patients and controls was not significantly different.

Sequenced patients had shown CD8+CD57+ cell expansion by flow cytometry. The specimen was sorted CD4+, CD8+, or CD8+CD57+ T cells (not recorded which) from PBMCs. The TCR comes from a human donor with aplastic anemia.

DNA of the CDR3: TGTGCCACCAGTGACCCTTCAAAATCTAGGACAGGGGGCTACTATGGCTACACCTTC. As protein: CATSDPSKSRTGGYYGYTF. This chain uses TRBV24-1 with TRBJ1-2; TRBD1 aligns across 11 bases. Germline V gene data show CDR1 as KGHDR and CDR2 as SFDVKD. CDR3 length: 19 amino acids. V lost 4 bases and J lost 3; bases outside the gene matches: 15.